Shown below are 11 T cell receptor beta chains from a single sample sequenced in a study of CD8 T cells in ankylosing spondylitis. TCRdb recomputed calls from the 5' RACE reads with MiXCR, one row per CDR3 protein. The sample holds about 160,000 distinct CDR3 sequences, about 17% seen once. Sequencing was done on a sample of blood, either unsorted or a sorted T cell fraction (not recorded which). These receptors all come from a male donor with ankylosing spondylitis or in good health (not recorded which).

This clonotype occurred a few times. The V gene is TRBV12-3 or TRBV12-4, the J gene TRBJ2-1, with 8 positions matching TRBD2. V was clipped by 6 bases and J by 2 bases; unmatched bases: 6. The CDR3 totals 15 residues. CDR3 sequence reads: CASRSGLATYNEQFF. CDR3 in DNA: TGTGCCAGCAGGTCCGGACTAGCTACCTACAATGAGCAGTTCTTC.

At least ten counts were recorded for this clonotype. The J gene is TRBJ2-1, the V gene TRBV20-1; perhaps TRBD2 as D (6 bases). The CDR3 extends over 14 amino acids. CDR1 and CDR2 from the germline V gene are DFQATT and SNEGSKA (reference sequence). V lost 1 base to trimming and J lost 5 bases, with 12 bases between them. Here the CDR3 DNA reads TGCAGTGCTAGAGGGGTTAGCGGTAACAATGAGCAGTTCTTC. Protein sequence: CSARGVSGNNEQFF.

This clonotype was seen many times. The genes are TRBV20-1 and TRBJ2-1, with TRBD2 matching over 9 bases. V was pared by 3 bases and J by 10 bases, with 13 bases of the junction left unmatched. In germline, CDR1 is DFQATT, CDR2 SNEGSKA (reference sequence). The CDR3 runs to 15 residues. The CDR3 here is CSASVETSGLGEQFF. DNA of the CDR3: TGCAGTGCTAGTGTGGAGACTAGCGGTCTAGGAGAGCAGTTCTTC.

This clonotype has a single count. In nucleotides, the CDR3 is TGTGCCAGCAGCTTCGAAAAACAGGGGTACTACGAGCAGTACTTC. Translated, it gives CASSFEKQGYYEQYF. This chain joins TRBV11-2 and TRBJ2-7; 7 positions agree with TRBD1. The CDR3 contains 15 residues. J gave up 3 bases and V 3 bases, and 8 bases lay outside the gene matches. Germline V lookup: CDR1 SGHAT, CDR2 FQNNGV.

As regards this clonotype: Compared with germline, one end of the junction differs, possibly owing to a read error. The genes are TRBV29-1 and TRBJ1-1; 7 bases agree with TRBD1. CDR1 is SQVTM, CDR2 ANQGSEA, per germline. The length of the CDR3 is 12 residues. The CDR3 sequence: CSVLQGYTEAFF. The DNA for the CDR3 is TGCAGCGTACTACAGGGGTACACCGAAGCTTTCTTT. The variable domain in full, completed from reference TRBV29-1 and TRBJ1-1, reads SAVISQKPSRDICQRGTSLTIQCQVDSQVTMMFWYRQQPGQSLTLIATANQGSEATYESGFVIDKFPISRPNLTFSTLTVSNMSPEDSSIYLCSVLQGYTEAFFGQGTRLTVV.

This clonotype was counted ten times or more. This rearrangement joins TRBV20-1 to TRBJ2-1; TRBD1 aligns across 7 bases. J lost 2 bases, V lost 4 bases, and 5 bases had no gene match. This CDR3 region has 14 residues. Germline V CDR1 and CDR2: DFQATT, SNEGSKA (reference sequence). The CDR3 nucleotides are TGCAGTGCTAAGACAGGGAGCACCTACAATGAGCAGTTCTTC. This encodes CSAKTGSTYNEQFF.

This clonotype came up a few times. The gene calls are TRBV11-1 and TRBJ1-1; a possible D gene is TRBD1 (6 bases). This CDR3 is built from 14 residues. The ends were cut back, 5 bases at V and 4 bases at J, with 14 bases in the middle. Germline V gives CDR1 SGHAT, CDR2 FQDESV (reference sequence). CDR3 amino acids: CASSAGALGTEAFF. The CDR3 DNA sequence: TGTGCCAGCAGCGCGGGGGCTTTGGGCACTGAAGCTTTCTTT.

This clonotype turned up a few times. The V gene is TRBV19, the J gene TRBJ1-5; 10 nucleotides agree with TRBD1. Per the germline V gene, CDR1 is LNHDA and CDR2 is SQIVND (reference sequence). This CDR3 has 16 amino acids. Germline trimming cut 7 bases from V and 3 bases from J; bases unmatched to any gene: 9. The CDR3 loop reads CASTPGQGSNNQPQHF. In nucleotides, the CDR3 is TGTGCCAGTACCCCGGGACAGGGGTCGAACAATCAGCCCCAGCATTTT.

CDR3 region: CASSLPSGFSGNTIYF. For the CDR3, the DNA is TGTGCCAGCAGCTTACCCTCTGGGTTCTCTGGAAACACCATATATTTT. V usage is TRBV7-9 and J usage is TRBJ1-3, with D unresolved. CDR1 and CDR2 from the germline V gene are SEHNR and FQNEAQ (reference sequence). The CDR3 is made up of 16 amino acids. V was clipped by 2 bases and J by 0 bases, with 11 bases between them.

As for this clonotype: This may be a read error: a much more frequent sequence differs by one nucleotide. The chain employs TRBV10-2 and TRBJ2-4; D is ambiguous. This CDR3 spans 12 amino acids. Germline-derived CDR1 and CDR2 are WSHSY and SAAADI. CDR3 in DNA: TGCGCCAACAGTGAGTCGACTGGGCTACAGTACTTC. Translation gives CANSESTGLQYF.

This clonotype was picked up a small number of times. This chain joins TRBV28 and TRBJ2-2; D possibly corresponds to TRBD2 (5 bases). In germline, CDR1 is MDHEN, CDR2 SYDVKM. The V gene lost 8 bases and the J gene lost 8 bases, with 15 bases spanning the gap. This CDR3 has 13 residues. Written as DNA, the CDR3 is TGTGCCAGCCGATCTAGCTCCGGAGGGGAGCTGTTTTTT. Protein product: CASRSSSGGELFF.